This paragraph reports one T cell receptor (beta chain). Antigen: not known. This specimen belongs to a study of blood T cells in healthy people across ages. For the second PCR, which ran for 7 to 11 cycles, a sample-barcoded 5' primer and a J-beta primer mix were used. Through a template-switch adaptor with 12 random nucleotides, each cDNA molecule received a tag. TCRdb re-derived calls from the 5' RACE reads in MiXCR, one entry per CDR3 protein. The table has nearly 1 million distinct CDR3 sequences, roughly 51% seen once. Extraction of total RNA produced a minimum of 5.5 micrograms from each sample. Findings and caveats of the study: Without sorted subsets, naive and antigen-experienced compartments could not be conclusively compared.

This sequence originates from a woman in her fifties or sixties in good health. The sample was blood.

The CDR3 loop is CASSLRHFSSYNEQFF. Written as DNA, the CDR3 is TGTGCCAGCAGTCTAAGACACTTCTCCTCCTACAATGAGCAGTTCTTC. The chain is built from TRBV28 and TRBJ2-1; the D is unclear. Germline V CDR1 and CDR2: MDHEN, SYDVKM. The CDR3 totals 16 residues. Trimming removed 5 bases from V and 0 bases from J, with 14 bases in between.